Below are 8 T cell receptor beta chains sequenced from a single sample in a study of beta chain features in type 1 diabetes. The whole isolated RNA underwent reverse transcription, so sequencing captured expressed TCRB transcripts. This table comes from immunoSEQ multiplex PCR, and its TCRdb copy is limited to in-frame clones, with some not included. The table has some 220,000 clones, approximately 10% seen once; the top ten hold 1% to 1.5%. The sequenced material came from central memory CD4+ T cells from blood. The receptors were gathered from a man aged 18-30 years in good health.

Only a few counts were recorded for this clone. V usage is TRBV6-6 and J usage is TRBJ1-4; 7 bases line up with TRBD1. The CDR3 consists of 14 residues. Germline CDR1 and CDR2: MNHNY and SVGAGI (reference sequence). After removal of 6 bases from V and 12 bases from J, the junction contained 13 bases not matched to a gene. The CDR3 DNA sequence: TGTGCCAGCAGACAGACAGGGTCCCGGGCTGAACTGTTTTTT. Its protein is CASRQTGSRAELFF.

The V call is TRBV5-4, the J call TRBJ1-3, with TRBD1 as a possible D gene (5 bases). CDR1 is SGHNT and CDR2 is YYREEE in the germline V gene (reference sequence). The V gene lost 2 bases and the J gene lost 3 bases, with 12 bases spanning the gap. The CDR3 runs to 15 residues. CDR3 nucleotides: TGTGCCAGCAGCTTCTACAGGACTAGTGGAAACACCATATATTTT. This translates into CASSFYRTSGNTIYF.

This chain joins TRBV11-2 and TRBJ2-7; D remains ambiguous. Germline V gives CDR1 SGHAT, CDR2 FQNNGV. With 1 base removed from V and 5 bases from J, the gap between germline ends came to 21 bases. CDR3 length equals 17 residues. DNA of the CDR3: TGTGCCAGCAGCTTAGTAGGTTCCAGCTCGCCGTCTCACGAGCAGTACTTC. Its translation is CASSLVGSSSPSHEQYF.

This clone was counted a few times. The rearrangement links TRBV27 to TRBJ2-7; perhaps TRBD2 as D (6 bases). Germline values: CDR1 MNHEY, CDR2 SMNVEV (reference sequence). The CDR3 contains 13 residues. V was trimmed by 7 bases and J by 1 base, leaving 11 bases between them. DNA for the CDR3: TGTGCCAGCAAAGGCGGGGCATCCTACGAGCAGTACTTC. Residues: CASKGGASYEQYF.

The chain combines TRBV2 with TRBJ2-5; D might be TRBD1 (5 bases). The V gene's germline CDR1 is SNHLY and CDR2 FYNNEI. Between the trimmed V and J ends, which lost 6 bases and 3 bases, there was a span of 8 bases. CDR3 length: 12 residues. CDR3 DNA sequence: TGTGCCAGCAGCCAGGGAAAAGAGACCCAGTACTTC. Its translation: CASSQGKETQYF.

This chain connects TRBV7-9 to TRBJ2-1; possible D gene TRBD2, 5 bases. CDR1 SEHNR and CDR2 FQNEAQ come from the germline V gene (reference sequence). The CDR3 covers 15 residues. V was pared by 1 base and J by 9 bases, with 16 bases between. The CDR3 bases are TGTGCCAGCAGCTTAGTCTTTTCGAGGGAGACTGAGCAGTTCTTC. Translation gives CASSLVFSRETEQFF.

Turning to this clone: This clone may be a read error of a much larger clone one base away. Other DNA variants within this sample encode the same CDR3. The chain couples TRBV15 to TRBJ2-7, with no clear D. V lost 0 bases, J lost 4 bases, and 7 bases lay in between. Per the germline V gene, CDR1 is LNHNV and CDR2 is YYDKDF (reference sequence). The CDR3 contains 13 residues. CDR3 sequence reads: CATSREGWYEQYF. The CDR3 coding sequence is TGTGCCACCAGCAGAGAAGGTTGGTACGAGCAGTACTTC.

This clone appeared many times. The identical CDR3 is also encoded by other nucleotide sequences in the sample. The chain has TRBV7-2 and TRBJ1-5; D ambiguous. Germline CDR1 reads SGHTA; CDR2 reads FQGNSA. There are 13 residues in the CDR3. V was cut by 5 bases and J by 2 bases, with 7 bases left in between. The CDR3 coding sequence is TGTGCCAGCAGCGTCAGAGGCAATCAGCCCCAGCATTTT. It translates to CASSVRGNQPQHF. Full variable domain (remainder filled in from reference TRBV7-2 and TRBJ1-5): GAGVSQSPSNKVTEKGKDVELRCDPISGHTALYWYRQSLGQGLEFLIYFQGNSAPDKSGLPSDRFSAERTGGSVSTLTIQRTQQEDSAVYLCASSVRGNQPQHFGDGTRLSIL.